Following are 32 T cell receptor beta chains from one sample sequenced in a study of patients and donors after allogeneic stem cell transplantation. TCRdb called the RT-PCR reads again in MiXCR, with one record for every CDR3 protein. The sample includes more than 850,000 distinct CDR3 sequences, around 17% of them seen just once. Sequencing was done on a sample of blood, either unsorted or a sorted T cell fraction (not recorded which). Receptor source: a human donor who was either an allogeneic HSCT recipient or a stem cell or donor lymphocyte infusion donor (not recorded which). It is not recorded whose cells these are; they may come from a transplant donor.

The chain links TRBV4-3 to TRBJ1-2; D is ambiguous. Per germline, CDR1 LGHNA and CDR2 YSLEER. CDR3 size: 14 residues. The V end lost 0 bases, the J end lost 5 bases, and 10 bases lay between the germline ends. CDR3 amino acids: CASSQDFPAYGYTF. Written as DNA, the CDR3 is TGCGCCAGCAGCCAAGATTTCCCGGCATATGGCTACACCTTC.

This chain joins TRBV5-1 and TRBJ2-1, with D perhaps TRBD1 or TRBD2 (6 bases each). The CDR3 extends over 15 amino acids. The V end lost 1 base, the J end lost 5 bases, and 13 bases lay between the germline ends. CDR1 SGHRS and CDR2 YFSETQ come from the germline V gene. The CDR3 DNA reads as TGCGCCAGCAGCTTGACGGGGGCAGACAACAATGAGCAGTTCTTC. It specifies CASSLTGADNNEQFF.

This clonotype showed up many times. This chain uses TRBV12-3 or TRBV12-4 with TRBJ2-2; 13 nucleotides agree with TRBD2. V shed 7 bases, J shed 8 bases, and the junction held 7 bases outside the gene matches. This CDR3 is 15 amino acids long. The CDR3: CASTPGLAGAGELFF. The CDR3 nucleotides are TGTGCCAGCACTCCTGGACTAGCGGGAGCTGGGGAGCTGTTTTTT.

This chain joins TRBV29-1 and TRBJ2-5; D ambiguous. Germline loops: CDR1 SQVTM, CDR2 ANQGSEA. The CDR3 runs to 12 residues. The V gene lost 4 bases and the J gene lost 4 bases, with 10 bases spanning the gap. The CDR3 loop is CSVATARETQYF. Here the CDR3 DNA reads TGCAGCGTTGCAACAGCGCGAGAGACCCAGTACTTC.

The chain uses TRBV5-1 and TRBJ1-3, with D unresolved. Germline V gene lookup returns CDR1 SGHRS and CDR2 YFSETQ. The CDR3 covers 14 residues. V was cut by 2 bases and J by 4 bases, with 10 bases left in between. The DNA for the CDR3 is TGCGCCAGCAGCTTAAAGGCTTCGGGAAACACCATATATTTT. Amino acid sequence: CASSLKASGNTIYF.

The chain has TRBV2 and TRBJ2-7, with D perhaps matching TRBD1 (6 bases). Germline V lookup: CDR1 SNHLY, CDR2 FYNNEI. The CDR3 has 11 residues. V lost 9 bases and J lost 1, with 7 bases in between. As DNA, the CDR3 is TGTGCCAGAGGGGGATCCTACGAGCAGTACTTC. It translates to CARGGSYEQYF.

This clonotype has more than one count but fewer than ten. The CDR3 loop reads CASRVRQGAVYTF. In DNA form, the CDR3 reads TGTGCCAGCAGAGTTCGACAGGGGGCTGTCTACACCTTC. This chain uses TRBV12-3 or TRBV12-4 with TRBJ1-2; 10 nucleotides align to TRBD1. The CDR3 extends over 13 amino acids. Trimming removed 6 bases from V and 10 bases from J; junction bases left unmatched: 8.

The gene calls are TRBV2 and TRBJ1-2; D may be TRBD1 (5 bases). CDR1 is SNHLY, CDR2 FYNNEI, per germline. The CDR3 is 15 amino acids. V lost 2 bases and J lost 4, with 14 bases in between. The CDR3 reads CASSETRQGAYGYTF. For the CDR3, the DNA is TGTGCCAGCAGTGAAACTCGGCAGGGCGCCTATGGCTACACCTTC.

This clonotype was counted a few times. V usage is TRBV12-3 or TRBV12-4 and J usage is TRBJ1-5, with 9 bases fitting TRBD1. CDR3 length equals 15 residues. J lost 7 bases, V lost 4 bases, and 8 bases had no gene match. This chain's CDR3 is CASSYRTGAGQPQHF. DNA for the CDR3: TGTGCCAGCAGTTATAGGACAGGGGCAGGGCAGCCCCAGCATTTT.

The chain joins TRBV20-1 to TRBJ2-4, with 9 nucleotides matching TRBD2. This CDR3 contains 20 residues. CDR1 and CDR2 (germline): DFQATT, SNEGSKA (reference sequence). V lost 0 bases and J lost 0; bases outside the gene matches: 15. The CDR3 here is CSARDGASGELTLAKNIQYF. The CDR3 DNA reads as TGCAGTGCTAGAGATGGGGCTAGCGGGGAACTTACACTAGCCAAAAACATTCAGTACTTC.

The J gene is TRBJ2-1, the V gene TRBV20-1; D is undetermined. This CDR3 region has 13 residues. The germline V gene has CDR1 DFQATT and CDR2 SNEGSKA (reference sequence). V lost 5 bases to trimming and J lost 3 bases, with 11 bases between them. Here the CDR3 reads CSAFSRNYNEQFF. The CDR3 nucleotides are TGCAGTGCTTTCTCCCGGAACTACAATGAGCAGTTCTTC.

This clonotype has just a few counts. The CDR3 DNA follows: TGTGCCAGCAAAACCGGGACGCTCCGGGCCCCGACCCAGTACTTC. It is translated as CASKTGTLRAPTQYF. The chain couples TRBV6-2 or TRBV6-3 to TRBJ2-5, with D perhaps TRBD1 or TRBD2 (5 bases each). The length of the CDR3 is 15 residues. The germline V gene encodes CDR1 MNHEY and CDR2 SVGEGT. V was cut by 7 bases and J by 7 bases, with 22 bases left in between.

This clonotype was detected ten times or more. V is TRBV7-2 and J is TRBJ2-3, with D perhaps being TRBD1 or TRBD2 (5 bases each). Trimming stripped 5 bases from V and 1 base from J, with 13 bases between. CDR3 size: 15 residues. Germline assignment: CDR1 SGHTA and CDR2 FQGNSA. The CDR3 is CASSTQGPGTDTQYF. CDR3 DNA: TGTGCCAGCAGCACCCAGGGACCGGGCACAGATACGCAGTATTTT.

The chain recombines TRBV27 with TRBJ2-4, with D perhaps matching TRBD2 (5 bases). The CDR3 is 14 residues long. V gave up 4 bases and J gave up 0 bases, with 7 bases separating them. Germline CDR1 reads MNHEY; CDR2 reads SMNVEV (reference sequence). The CDR3 DNA reads TGTGCCAGCAGTTCGGGATTAGCCAAAAACATTCAGTACTTC. Amino acid sequence: CASSSGLAKNIQYF.

V gene TRBV29-1 combines with J gene TRBJ1-1; no clear D. CDR1 is SQVTM, CDR2 ANQGSEA, per germline. The CDR3 length is 11 residues. As DNA, the CDR3 is TGCAGTACGACACCGAACACTGAAGCTTTCTTT. Encoded protein: CSTTPNTEAFF.

The chain recombines TRBV30 with TRBJ2-7; no definite D call. The V gene's germline CDR1 is GTSNPN and CDR2 SVGIG (reference sequence). The CDR3 consists of 13 residues. Trimming cost V 4 bases and J 6 bases, with 16 bases left between them. The CDR3 protein is CAWMSDNSREQYF. In DNA, the CDR3 is TGTGCCTGGATGTCAGACAATTCGCGCGAGCAGTACTTC.

There are a few counts of this clonotype. The V call is TRBV20-1, the J call TRBJ2-6; TRBD2 aligns across 10 bases. The CDR3 length is 17 residues. Germline loops: CDR1 DFQATT, CDR2 SNEGSKA (reference sequence). After removal of 6 bases from V and 0 bases from J, the junction contained 8 bases not matched to a gene. The CDR3 coding sequence is TGCAGTGCCCGTCAGCGGGAGGGGTCCTCTGGGGCCAACGTCCTGACTTTC. Its protein is CSARQREGSSGANVLTF.

In its sample, this clonotype was seen a few times. CDR3 protein: CASSPASAGRSTDTQYF. The DNA for the CDR3 is TGTGCCAGCAGCCCCGCGTCAGCCGGGAGGTCTACAGATACGCAGTATTTT. The chain recombines TRBV5-6 with TRBJ2-3, with 7 bases fitting TRBD2. With 4 bases clipped from V and 3 bases from J, the junction kept 14 bases outside the gene matches. The CDR3 contains 17 residues. CDR1 is SGHDT, CDR2 YYEEEE, per germline. Drawing the rest from reference TRBV5-6 and TRBJ2-3, the complete variable domain is DAGVTQSPTHLIKTRGQQVTLRCSPKSGHDTVSWYQQALGQGPQFIFQYYEEEERQRGNFPDRFSGHQFPNYSSELNVNALLLGDSALYLCASSPASAGRSTDTQYFGPGTRLTVL.

V gene TRBV4-3 combines with J gene TRBJ2-1; 15 nucleotides match TRBD2. V was pared by 3 bases and J by 6 bases, with 6 bases of the junction left unmatched. The germline gives CDR1 LGHNA, CDR2 YSLEER. The CDR3 loop spans 17 amino acids. The CDR3 nucleotides read TGCGCCAGCAGCCAGGGGACTAGCGGGGGGTTCCCCAATGAGCAGTTCTTC. It yields the protein CASSQGTSGGFPNEQFF.

This rearrangement joins TRBV30 to TRBJ1-1, with TRBD1 matching 8 bases. The CDR3 has 13 amino acids. The V gene end was trimmed by 4 bases and the J gene end by 5 bases; junction bases not matched to a gene: 6. Germline V lookup: CDR1 GTSNPN, CDR2 SVGIG (reference sequence). Here the CDR3 reads CAWTQGARTEAFF. CDR3 in DNA: TGTGCCTGGACCCAGGGGGCACGGACTGAAGCTTTCTTT.

The chain couples TRBV3-1 to TRBJ2-1, with a weak D call TRBD2 (7 bases). CDR1 and CDR2 (germline): LGHDT, YNNKEL (reference sequence). The CDR3 covers 16 residues. The V gene lost 3 bases and the J gene lost 4 bases, with 16 bases spanning the gap. In DNA form, the CDR3 reads TGTGCCAGCAGCCATCCTGGACAGCGGGGTTACAATGAGCAGTTCTTC. This translates into CASSHPGQRGYNEQFF.

V and J are TRBV18 and TRBJ2-2; the D is unclear. V lost 3 bases and J 6 bases, leaving 11 bases between the germline ends. Germline-derived CDR1 and CDR2 are KGHSH and LQKENI. This CDR3 region has 14 residues. In DNA form, the CDR3 reads TGTGCCAGCTCACCGTCTCGTGGCGCCGGGGAGCTGTTTTTT. Residues: CASSPSRGAGELFF.

This clonotype was detected a few times. V usage is TRBV10-3 and J usage is TRBJ1-1; D is possibly TRBD1 (5 bases). Trimming shortened V by 7 bases and J by 1 base, and 13 bases separated the two germline ends. The germline gives CDR1 ENHRY, CDR2 SYGVKD. The CDR3 is 14 amino acids. Here the CDR3 DNA reads TGTGCCATCACCGAATATCAGGGGAACACTGAAGCTTTCTTT. As protein: CAITEYQGNTEAFF.

About this clonotype itself: The junction departs from the called germline gene at one end, perhaps through a read error. V gene TRBV25-1 combines with J gene TRBJ2-5; a possible D gene is TRBD1 (5 bases). The CDR3 is 14 residues long. Per germline, CDR1 MGHDK and CDR2 SYGVNS. CDR3 DNA: TGTGCCAGCAGTGTGACAGAGTACCAAGAGAACCAGTACTTC. Translated, it gives CASSVTEYQENQYF.

This chain connects TRBV6-5 to TRBJ1-1, with D unclear. Germline lookup yields CDR1 MNHEY and CDR2 SVGAGI. The CDR3 has 14 amino acids. V gave up 2 bases and J gave up 1 base, with 8 bases separating them. The CDR3 nucleotides read TGTGCCAGCAGTTACGCTTGGAGGAACACTGAAGCTTTCTTT. Amino acid sequence: CASSYAWRNTEAFF.

This clonotype was seen many times. The chain joins TRBV12-3 or TRBV12-4 to TRBJ1-2, with 9 bases matching TRBD1. Trimming cost V 10 bases and J 8 bases; bases outside gene matches: 5. The CDR3 is made up of 11 amino acids. The CDR3 DNA reads as TGTGCCATCGACAGGGGGGGAGGCTACACCTTC. Translated, it gives CAIDRGGGYTF.

The chain employs TRBV7-2 and TRBJ2-7; D call uncertain. The CDR3 runs to 13 residues. In germline, CDR1 is SGHTA, CDR2 FQGNSA. The germline V and J ends were trimmed by 3 bases and 2 bases, with 8 bases remaining between them. CDR3 amino acids: CASSFRRTYEQYF. CDR3 bases: TGTGCCAGCAGCTTCCGGCGTACCTACGAGCAGTACTTC.

The genes are TRBV2 and TRBJ2-7; weak D call: TRBD1 (5 bases). V gave up 0 bases and J gave up 0 bases, with 18 bases separating them. The CDR3 contains 18 residues. CDR1 is SNHLY and CDR2 is FYNNEI in the germline V gene. The CDR3 region is CASSEARWTPASSYEQYF. The CDR3 bases are TGTGCCAGCAGTGAAGCTCGATGGACACCTGCTTCCTCCTACGAGCAGTACTTC.

CDR3 nucleotide sequence: TGTGCCACCAGTGATTTCAGGCGGGAGGGCCGGACAGATACGCAGTATTTT. It codes for CATSDFRREGRTDTQYF. This chain joins TRBV24-1 and TRBJ2-3; 9 bases match TRBD2. V shed 1 base, J shed 3 bases, and the junction held 7 bases outside the gene matches. This CDR3 contains 17 residues. Germline V gene lookup returns CDR1 KGHDR and CDR2 SFDVKD.

This rearrangement joins TRBV27 to TRBJ2-7, with 7 bases fitting TRBD2. The V and J ends lost 2 bases and 5 bases, in that order; junction bases with no gene match: 6. The CDR3 has 14 amino acids. Germline CDR1 reads MNHEY; CDR2 reads SMNVEV (reference sequence). The CDR3, as DNA: TGTGCCAGCAGTTTAAGAAGCGGGATCAACGAGCAGTACTTC. This gives the protein CASSLRSGINEQYF.

This clonotype was recorded a few times. This sequence joins TRBV6-2 or TRBV6-3 and TRBJ1-1; 8 bases agree with TRBD1. This CDR3 is built from 13 residues. V gave up 10 bases and J gave up 1 base; unmatched junction bases: 5. Germline V gives CDR1 MNHEY, CDR2 SVGEGT. The CDR3 protein is CATFTGGNTEAFF. CDR3 DNA: TGTGCCACGTTTACAGGGGGGAACACTGAAGCTTTCTTT.

The rearrangement uses TRBV27 and TRBJ2-1; D not certain. The CDR3 has 14 amino acids. CDR1 and CDR2 (germline): MNHEY, SMNVEV (reference sequence). The germline V and J ends were trimmed by 5 bases and 5 bases, with 13 bases remaining between them. The CDR3: CASSPTTQHNEQFF. The DNA of the CDR3 is TGTGCCAGCAGTCCGACGACCCAACACAATGAGCAGTTCTTC.